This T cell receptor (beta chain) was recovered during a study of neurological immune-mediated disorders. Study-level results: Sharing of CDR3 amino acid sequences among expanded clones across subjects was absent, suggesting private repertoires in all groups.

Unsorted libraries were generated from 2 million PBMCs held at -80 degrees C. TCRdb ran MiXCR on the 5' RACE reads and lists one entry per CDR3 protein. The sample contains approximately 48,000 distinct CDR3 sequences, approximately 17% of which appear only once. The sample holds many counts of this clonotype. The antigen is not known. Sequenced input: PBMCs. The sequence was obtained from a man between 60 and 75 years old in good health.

The CDR3: CASSIHSGEGEKLFF. For the CDR3, the DNA is TGTGCCAGCAGTATCCATTCAGGGGAGGGTGAAAAACTGTTTTTT. This rearrangement joins TRBV2 to TRBJ1-4; the D gene is possibly TRBD1 (6 bases). Germline values: CDR1 SNHLY, CDR2 FYNNEI. V was trimmed by 5 bases and J by 7 bases, leaving 17 bases between them. The CDR3 sequence is 15 residues long.